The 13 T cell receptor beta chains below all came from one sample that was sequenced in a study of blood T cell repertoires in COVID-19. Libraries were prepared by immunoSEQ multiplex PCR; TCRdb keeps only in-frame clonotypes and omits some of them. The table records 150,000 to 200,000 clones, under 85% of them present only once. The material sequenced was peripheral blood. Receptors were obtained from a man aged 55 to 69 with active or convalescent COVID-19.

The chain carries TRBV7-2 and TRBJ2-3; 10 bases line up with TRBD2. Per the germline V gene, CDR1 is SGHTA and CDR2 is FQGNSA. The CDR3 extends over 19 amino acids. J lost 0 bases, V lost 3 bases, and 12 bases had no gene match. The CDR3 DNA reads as TGTGCCAGCAGCTTGGCTTTTGCGGGACTAGCGCCTAGCACAGATACGCAGTATTTT. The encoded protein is CASSLAFAGLAPSTDTQYF.

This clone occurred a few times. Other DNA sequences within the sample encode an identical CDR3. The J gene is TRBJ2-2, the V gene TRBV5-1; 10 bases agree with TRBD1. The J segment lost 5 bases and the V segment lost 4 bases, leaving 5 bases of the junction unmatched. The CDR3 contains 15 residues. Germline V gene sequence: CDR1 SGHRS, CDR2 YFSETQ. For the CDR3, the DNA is TGCGCCAGCAGCACGGGACAGGGGTGGACCGGGGAGCTGTTTTTT. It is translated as CASSTGQGWTGELFF.

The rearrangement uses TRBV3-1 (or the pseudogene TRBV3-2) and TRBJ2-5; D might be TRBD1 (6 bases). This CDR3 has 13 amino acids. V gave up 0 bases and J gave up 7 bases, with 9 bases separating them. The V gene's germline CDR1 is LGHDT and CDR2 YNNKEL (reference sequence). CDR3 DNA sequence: TGTGCCAGCAGCCAAGACCGAGGGGGGACCCAGTACTTC. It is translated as CASSQDRGGTQYF.

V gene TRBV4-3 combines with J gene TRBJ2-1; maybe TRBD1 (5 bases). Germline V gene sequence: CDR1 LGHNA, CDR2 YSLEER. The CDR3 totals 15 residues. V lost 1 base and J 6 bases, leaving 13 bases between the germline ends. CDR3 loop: CASSQGVGQGNEQFF. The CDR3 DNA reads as TGCGCCAGCAGCCAAGGGGTAGGTCAGGGCAATGAGCAGTTCTTC.

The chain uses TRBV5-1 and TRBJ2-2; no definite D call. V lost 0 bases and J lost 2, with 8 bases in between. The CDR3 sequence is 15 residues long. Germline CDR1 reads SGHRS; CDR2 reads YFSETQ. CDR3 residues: CASSLGQDNTGELFF. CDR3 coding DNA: TGCGCCAGCAGCTTGGGCCAGGATAACACCGGGGAGCTGTTTTTT.

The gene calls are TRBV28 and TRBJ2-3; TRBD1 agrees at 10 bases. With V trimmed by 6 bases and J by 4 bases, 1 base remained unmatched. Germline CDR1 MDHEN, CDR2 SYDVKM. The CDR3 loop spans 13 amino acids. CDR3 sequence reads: CASRDRGADTQYF. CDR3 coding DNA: TGTGCCAGCAGGGACAGGGGGGCAGATACGCAGTATTTT.

CDR3 amino acids: CASRTPGLADEQYF. The CDR3 nucleotides are TGTGCCAGCAGGACTCCGGGACTAGCTGACGAGCAGTACTTC. The rearrangement uses TRBV27 and TRBJ2-7; 9 positions match TRBD2. CDR3 length: 14 residues. The germline V gene has CDR1 MNHEY and CDR2 SMNVEV (reference sequence). The V segment lost 6 bases and the J segment 5 bases; nucleotides outside the gene matches: 8.

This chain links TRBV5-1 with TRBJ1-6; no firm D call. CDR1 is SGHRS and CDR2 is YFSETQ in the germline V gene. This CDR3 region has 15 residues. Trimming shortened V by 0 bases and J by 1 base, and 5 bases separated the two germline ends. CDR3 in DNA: TGCGCCAGCAGCTTGGCAGGTTCCTATAATTCACCCCTCCACTTT. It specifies CASSLAGSYNSPLHF. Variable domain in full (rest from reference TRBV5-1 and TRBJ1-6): KAGVTQTPRYLIKTRGQQVTLSCSPISGHRSVSWYQQTPGQGLQFLFEYFSETQRNKGNFPGRFSGRQFSNSRSEMNVSTLELGDSALYLCASSLAGSYNSPLHFGNGTRLTVT.

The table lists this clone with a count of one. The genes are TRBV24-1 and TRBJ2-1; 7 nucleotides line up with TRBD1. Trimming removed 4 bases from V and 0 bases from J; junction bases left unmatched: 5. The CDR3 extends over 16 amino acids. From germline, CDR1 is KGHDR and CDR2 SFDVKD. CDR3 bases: TGTGCCACCAGTGAAACAGGGGATAGCTCCTACAATGAGCAGTTCTTC. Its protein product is CATSETGDSSYNEQFF.

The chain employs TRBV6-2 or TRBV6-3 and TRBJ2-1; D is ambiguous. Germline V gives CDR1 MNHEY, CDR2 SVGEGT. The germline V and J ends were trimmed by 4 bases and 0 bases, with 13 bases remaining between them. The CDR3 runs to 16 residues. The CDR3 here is CASSSRPSSSYNEQFF. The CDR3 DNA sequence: TGTGCCAGCAGTTCTAGACCCTCCAGCTCCTACAATGAGCAGTTCTTC.

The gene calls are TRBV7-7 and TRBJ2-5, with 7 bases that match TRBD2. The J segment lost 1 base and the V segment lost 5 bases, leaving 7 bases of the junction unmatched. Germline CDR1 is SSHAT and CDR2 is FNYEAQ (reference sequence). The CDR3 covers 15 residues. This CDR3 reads CASSPLGGGQETQYF. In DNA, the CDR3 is TGTGCCAGCAGCCCCCTTGGGGGGGGCCAAGAGACCCAGTACTTC.

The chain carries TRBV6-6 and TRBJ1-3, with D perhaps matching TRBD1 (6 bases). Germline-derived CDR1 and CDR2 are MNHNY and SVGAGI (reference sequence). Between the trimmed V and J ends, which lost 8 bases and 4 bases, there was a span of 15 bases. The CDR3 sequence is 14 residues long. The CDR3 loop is CASADRSLGNTIYF. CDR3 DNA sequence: TGTGCCAGCGCAGACAGGTCTCTGGGAAACACCATATATTTT.

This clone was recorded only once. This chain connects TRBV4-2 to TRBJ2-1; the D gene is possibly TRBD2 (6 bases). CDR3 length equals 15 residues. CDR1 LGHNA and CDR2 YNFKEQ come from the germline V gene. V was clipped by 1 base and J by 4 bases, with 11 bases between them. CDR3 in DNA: TGTGCCAGCAGCCAAGCACTAGCCGCGTACAATGAGCAGTTCTTC. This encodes CASSQALAAYNEQFF.